This is a list of T cell receptor beta chains from one sample in a study of neurological immune-mediated disorders. Each CDR3 protein is one row after TCRdb ran MiXCR on the 5' RACE reads. Of about 45,000 distinct CDR3 sequences listed, roughly 13% are singletons. Sequencing used PBMCs. These TCRs come from a man aged 30 to 39 in good health. Both conserved end residues are part of each CDR3. D genes are given only for firm matches. Clone sizes are given selectively: once, few, many, or a class where the clone is expanded.

v_gene,abundance,d_gene,j_gene,CDR3aa,CDR3nt
TRBV29-1,few,NA,TRBJ1-1,CSVGDRRTTEAFF,TGCAGCGTTGGTGACCGTCGAACGACTGAAGCTTTCTTT
TRBV20-1,many,NA,TRBJ2-7,CSATAGRFPYEQYF,TGCAGTGCTACCGCAGGGAGGTTCCCCTACGAGCAGTACTTC
TRBV28,many,NA,TRBJ1-2,CASSFEVSYGYTF,TGTGCCAGCAGTTTTGAAGTGTCCTATGGCTACACCTTC
TRBV20-1,many,NA,TRBJ1-6,CSARKQGNFNSPLHF,TGCAGTGCTAGGAAACAGGGAAACTTTAATTCACCCCTCCACTTT
TRBV12-3/TRBV12-4,few,NA,TRBJ2-2,CASSHEGTGELFF,TGTGCCAGCAGCCACGAGGGAACCGGGGAGCTGTTTTTT
TRBV7-2,many,NA,TRBJ1-5,CASSLRSDQPQHF,TGTGCCAGCAGCTTGAGGTCAGATCAGCCCCAGCATTTT
TRBV27,NA,NA,TRBJ2-7,CASSLSWGAPDEQYF,TGTGCCAGCAGTTTATCGTGGGGCGCTCCCGACGAGCAGTACTTC
TRBV5-1,many,TRBD2,TRBJ2-7,CASSSTSGSLDEQYF,TGCGCCAGCAGCTCGACTAGCGGGAGTCTGGACGAGCAGTACTTC
TRBV14,many,NA,TRBJ2-1,CASSLSWGYNEQFF,TGTGCCAGCAGCCTTTCCTGGGGGTACAATGAGCAGTTCTTC
TRBV15,many,TRBD1,TRBJ2-1,CATSRGDFGTGERKQFF,TGTGCCACCAGCAGAGGGGACTTTGGGACAGGGGAGAGGAAGCAGTTCTTC
TRBV6-2/TRBV6-3,many,NA,TRBJ2-2,CASSPNTGELFF,TGTGCCAGCAGTCCTAACACCGGGGAGCTGTTTTTT
TRBV5-1,medium-sized,NA,TRBJ1-5,CASSPNAWEQGNQPQHF,TGCGCCAGCAGCCCGAACGCTTGGGAACAGGGCAATCAGCCCCAGCATTTT
TRBV5-1,many,NA,TRBJ1-1,CASSLIQGSEAFF,TGCGCCAGCAGCTTGATACAGGGTTCTGAAGCTTTCTTT
TRBV10-3,many,NA,TRBJ2-5,CAISESLGLEYQETQYF,TGTGCCATCAGTGAGTCCCTCGGACTCGAGTACCAAGAGACCCAGTACTTC
TRBV3-1,many,NA,TRBJ1-2,CASSFRQANYGYTF,TGTGCCAGCAGCTTTCGACAGGCTAACTATGGCTACACCTTC
TRBV5-1,many,TRBD1,TRBJ1-2,CASSTPTGDGYTF,TGCGCCAGCAGCACTCCCACAGGGGACGGCTACACCTTC
TRBV20-1,many,TRBD2,TRBJ2-7,CSARTSGGSYEQYF,TGCAGTGCTAGGACTAGCGGGGGCTCCTACGAGCAGTACTTC
TRBV12-5,NA,NA,TRBJ2-7,CASAPEGGGGFYEQYF,TGTGCTAGTGCCCCGGAGGGGGGCGGGGGATTCTACGAGCAGTACTTC
TRBV7-6,many,TRBD1,TRBJ1-6,CASSPGTVNSPLHF,TGTGCCAGCAGCCCCGGGACAGTCAATTCACCCCTCCACTTT
TRBV4-2,many,TRBD1,TRBJ2-7,CASSQLQGFDAYEQYF,TGTGCCAGCAGCCAACTACAGGGGTTCGACGCCTACGAGCAGTACTTC
TRBV7-9,many,NA,TRBJ2-7,CASSLARHSYEQYF,TGTGCCAGCAGCTTAGCCAGGCATTCCTACGAGCAGTACTTC
TRBV20-1,NA,NA,TRBJ2-2,CSARDPRGPRELFF,TGCAGTGCTAGAGATCCCCGGGGCCCTAGGGAGCTGTTTTTT
TRBV2,many,NA,TRBJ2-3,CARTLASDTQYF,TGTGCCAGGACGCTAGCGTCGGATACGCAGTATTTT
TRBV12-3/TRBV12-4,many,TRBD1,TRBJ1-2,CASRRSGGSYGYTF,TGTGCCAGCAGACGATCAGGGGGAAGCTATGGCTACACCTTC
TRBV18,many,NA,TRBJ1-1,CASSPGGNPEAFF,TGTGCCAGCTCACCGGGGGGAAACCCTGAAGCTTTCTTT
TRBV20-1,many,TRBD2,TRBJ2-6,CSARSAPGVAGGANVLTF,TGCAGTGCTAGATCAGCCCCGGGGGTAGCGGGCGGGGCCAACGTCCTGACTTTC
TRBV7-8,many,NA,TRBJ2-3,CASSLMIGDSTDTQYF,TGTGCCAGCAGCTTAATGATCGGGGATAGCACAGATACGCAGTATTTT
TRBV27,many,NA,TRBJ1-2,CASSSATGTDYGYTF,TGTGCCAGCAGTTCCGCCACCGGGACGGACTATGGCTACACCTTC
TRBV20-1,many,NA,TRBJ1-2,CSARDGGYKQRNYGYTF,TGCAGTGCTAGAGATGGGGGATATAAACAGCGTAACTATGGCTACACCTTC
TRBV7-2,many,TRBD2,TRBJ2-3,CASSPLAELGDTQYF,TGTGCCAGCAGCCCACTAGCGGAGCTGGGGGATACGCAGTATTTT
TRBV20-1,NA,TRBD1,TRBJ2-6,CSAKTGGKSGANVLTF,TGCAGTGCTAAAACAGGGGGCAAATCTGGGGCCAACGTCCTGACTTTC
TRBV5-1,many,NA,TRBJ2-2,CASSLGLGNTGELFF,TGCGCCAGCAGCTTGGGACTGGGGAACACCGGGGAGCTGTTTTTT
TRBV7-3,many,NA,TRBJ1-1,CASSLTAVYTEAFF,TGTGCCAGCAGCTTAACTGCGGTTTACACTGAAGCTTTCTTT
TRBV9,many,NA,TRBJ2-5,CASSVLAAASETQYF,TGTGCCAGCAGCGTTTTGGCGGCGGCCTCAGAGACCCAGTACTTC
TRBV28,many,NA,TRBJ2-7,CASSTSGTTYEQYF,TGTGCCAGCAGTACCTCCGGGACCACCTACGAGCAGTACTTC
TRBV20-1,many,TRBD2,TRBJ2-1,CSANWVGTSGNNEQFF,TGCAGTGCTAATTGGGTGGGGACTAGCGGTAACAATGAGCAGTTCTTC
TRBV9,many,TRBD2,TRBJ2-2,CASSGPGLAGDTGELFF,TGTGCCAGCAGCGGGCCGGGACTAGCGGGAGACACCGGGGAGCTGTTTTTT
TRBV28,many,NA,TRBJ2-7,CASSLSPGGLSGEQYF,TGTGCCAGCAGTTTGTCCCCCGGGGGGCTTTCTGGTGAGCAGTACTTC
TRBV20-1,many,NA,TRBJ2-3,CSARKDTQYF,TGCAGTGCCCGAAAGGATACGCAGTATTTT
TRBV27,many,TRBD1,TRBJ1-5,CASRPSESGGHSNQPQHF,TGTGCCAGCAGACCCTCCGAATCAGGGGGTCATAGCAATCAGCCCCAGCATTTT
TRBV29-1,many,NA,TRBJ2-1,CSVRTEHSSYNEQFF,TGCAGCGTAAGGACGGAGCACAGCTCCTACAATGAGCAGTTCTTC
TRBV18,many,TRBD1,TRBJ1-2,CASSPLQGDYGYTF,TGTGCCAGCTCACCACTACAGGGGGACTATGGCTACACCTTC
TRBV7-2,many,NA,TRBJ1-2,CASSFISQTNYGYTF,TGTGCCAGCAGCTTTATCAGTCAGACAAACTATGGCTACACCTTC
TRBV18,few,NA,TRBJ1-6,CASSPLALGNSPLHF,TGTGCCAGTTCACCACTAGCCCTGGGTAATTCACCCCTCCACTTT
TRBV12-2,NA,NA,TRBJ2-2,CASHEGQINTGELFF,TGTGCAAGTCATGAGGGACAAATTAACACCGGGGAGCTGTTTTTT
TRBV20-1,many,NA,TRBJ1-5,CSARDDSPRNQPQHF,TGCAGTGCTAGAGACGACAGTCCAAGGAATCAGCCCCAGCATTTT